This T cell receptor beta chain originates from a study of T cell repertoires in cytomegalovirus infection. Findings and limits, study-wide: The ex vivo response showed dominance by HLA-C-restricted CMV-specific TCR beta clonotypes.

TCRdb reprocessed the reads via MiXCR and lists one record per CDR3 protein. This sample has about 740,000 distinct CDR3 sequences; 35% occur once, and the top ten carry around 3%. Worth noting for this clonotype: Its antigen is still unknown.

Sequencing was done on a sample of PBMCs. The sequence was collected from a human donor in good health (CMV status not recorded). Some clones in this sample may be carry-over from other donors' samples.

CDR3 residues: CASSPQSGGVSGNQPQHF. The DNA for the CDR3 is TGTGCCAGCAGCCCGCAGAGCGGGGGGGTATCTGGCAATCAGCCCCAGCATTTT. The rearrangement joins TRBV12-3 or TRBV12-4 to TRBJ1-5; perhaps TRBD1 as D (5 bases). There are 18 residues in the CDR3. The V gene lost 6 bases and the J gene lost 2 bases, with 23 bases spanning the gap.